Sequencing of this TCR beta chain was carried out in a study of cytomegalovirus exposure and HLA in healthy donors (dated by TCRdb to the late 2010s). A note on the overall study: An earlier analysis of 550 to 700 of the donors reported about 290 Gb of sequence data and some 120 million unique TCR beta sequences from approximately 180 million T cells. Approximately 300 gigabases of sequencing data and approximately 92 million unique TCR sequences made up an early release that covered approximately 650 HLA-typed donors. The genetic ancestry cluster associated with self-reported Caucasian donors included roughly 84% of the roughly 360 genotyped donors. The aim of the study was to test whether cataloging public T cell receptors could identify signatures of past pathogen exposure. The study used immunosequencing to profile the T cell repertoires of approximately 630 subjects and linked those repertoires to cytomegalovirus serostatus. Besides the first cohort of 550 to 750 subjects, a separate validation cohort made up of 95 to 150 different subjects was used. To predict cytomegalovirus infection status, the study combined high-throughput TCR immunosequencing, statistical association of individual TCRs with disease status, and machine learning. In a later analysis, previously published TCR beta repertoires from 500 to 750 donors were re-analyzed and high-resolution HLA genotyping was added so that TCR occurrence patterns could be studied. Rather than drawing on any new phenotypic data, the later analysis identified candidate immune exposures from TCR beta sequences and the way those sequences occurred across donors. An earlier analysis of about 620 of the donors applied high-throughput TCR beta sequencing to assess whether each TCR beta V gene segment acted as functional or pseudogenic. Donor age, sex, ethnicity and CMV serostatus were compiled alongside the repertoire data. Genome-wide SNP genotypes for about 60% of the roughly 670 donors were used in a later genetic analysis, which treated that subset as a discovery cohort. All discovery cohort repertoires had been generated on a single sequencing platform. Class I and class II HLA loci were covered by the typing at four-digit resolution. Typing coverage differed by locus: A, B, C, DRB1 and DQB1 were typed in about 620-640 donors, DQA1 in 500 to 550, DPA1 in 600 to 610, and DPB1 in just under 480. Because of strong linkage in the cohort, roughly five DR-DQ haplotypes were treated as single units for association and clustering. Among 300 to 450 genotyped donors of the cohort, an average of roughly 240,000 unique TCR beta nucleotide sequences were sequenced per donor, around a sixth of them non-productive.

There are 12 amino acids in the CDR3, from cysteine to phenylalanine inclusive. Only the CDR3 DNA stays, 36 bases, in frame from base 1. The CDR1 and CDR2 encoded by the germline V gene are SNHLY and FYNNEI. Trimming takes 6 bases from V and 5 bases from J, and the germline ends sit 9 bases apart. The full study reports these points: Roughly uniform sequencing depth across donors was assumed in presence/absence analyses, although this assumption may not hold. Because HLA typing was unavailable for some donors at each locus, only the typed subset was used in association tests. Across donors, most TCR sequences were observed very rarely, whereas some public TCRs were present in many individuals. Broadly in line with IMGT annotations, most TCR beta V segments showed up in productive rearrangements about 87% or about 30% of the time in an earlier analysis of about 500 of the donors. A total of 164 TCR beta chains were listed by the study as associated with cytomegalovirus. The earlier analysis of a few hundred of the donors excluded approximately 17 rarely observed V segments, including chromosome 9 orphons, because counts were too low. Specific HLA alleles were associated with roughly 17,000 TCR beta sequences at a false discovery rate of 0.05 in a later analysis. A cluster of highly shared sequence variants was judged likely to be a technical artifact of the sequencing pipeline. The authors suggested that the approach could potentially be generalized to other disease states and immunological phenotypes. Because the 87-base-pair reads could not distinguish some IMGT-functional V segments, including TRBV6-2 and TRBV6-3, those segments were excluded. In a later genetic analysis, fewer N-insertions in productive TCRs were reported among donors in an Asian-associated ancestry cluster than the 666-donor mean. Several of the top co-occurrence clusters appeared to be linked to parvovirus B19, influenza, CMV and Epstein-Barr virus, according to a later analysis. In a later analysis, TCR association rates were found to vary across HLA loci, with the most associated TCRs seen for DRB1 alleles and the fewest for HLA-C alleles. A later genetic analysis associated a missense DCLRE1C variant with V-gene and J-gene trimming of TCR beta chains, and an independent cohort replicated the association. In vitro tests confirmed that a few of the cytomegalovirus-associated TCR beta chains recognize cytomegalovirus antigens. In both the original and validation cohorts, the classifier was reported to diagnose cytomegalovirus status with high specificity and sensitivity. Immune exposure information for the cohort was limited to CMV serostatus. When HLA alleles, especially DR and DQ, strongly co-occurred, attributing TCR associations to individual alleles was difficult. Linkage disequilibrium might explain the correlated functional status among segregating V segments, but an unknown experimental factor could not be excluded. In a later analysis, HLA-associated TCR beta chains were found to be more clonally expanded and to have lower generation probabilities than equally common non-associated chains. A further reported finding was that TCR beta sequences accurately predicted the HLA-A and HLA-B alleles for most subjects in the first cohort. According to a later analysis, most CMV-associated TCR beta chains appeared to be HLA-restricted, and the HLA associations seemed to be driven largely by CMV exposure. The cohort was sequenced for TCR beta chains only, and without alpha or paired-chain data the features that could be detected were limited.

The cohort was made up of approximately 670 healthy bone marrow donors. At the time of sampling, every cohort member was nominally healthy, though immune exposures that went unrecorded were likely present. The donor tested CMV seropositive and was one of the 289 seropositive cohort members. Every donor gave a peripheral blood sample, and the peripheral blood mononuclear cells from that sample were used for TCR beta sequencing. The Qiagen DNeasy Blood Extraction Kit was used to extract genomic DNA from the blood cell samples. This clone was seen a handful of times. No cognate antigen has been identified for it. Base-call qualities are not available, and no considerably larger clone is one nucleotide away. Receptor amplification or capture employed the immunoSEQ multiplex PCR assay. For the multiplex PCR, a mixture combining 60 forward primers for TCR Vbeta segments and 13 reverse primers for TCR Jbeta segments was used. Amplification of the CDR3 region of rearranged TCR beta genes was performed with a multiplex PCR assay on genomic DNA. The amplified TCR beta libraries were sequenced on the Illumina HiSeq System as 87-base-pair reads. As for the authors' bioinformatics: Across the 700 or so repertoires, a later analysis counted about 81 million unique TCR beta chains, around 10 million of which were shared by at least two donors. Raw reads were error-corrected and collapsed into unique sequences with a nearest-neighbor algorithm that merged closely related sequences to remove PCR and sequencing errors. V, D and J gene segments were assigned by aligning CDR3 sequences to IMGT reference sequences. Each retained sequence needed at least a six-nucleotide match to both a V gene segment and a J gene segment. Rearrangements were classified as productive when the CDR3 lacked stop codons and remained in frame with V and J, and all other rearrangements were classified as non-productive. Following IMGT convention, CDR3 was defined as the stretch from the second conserved V-encoded cysteine up to the conserved J-encoded phenylalanine. In an earlier analysis of around 640 of the donors, sequences lacking an unambiguous match to a single V gene segment were excluded. In an earlier analysis of several hundred of the donors, V segments were called functional above 56.7% productive rearrangements and were called segregating when the between-donor standard deviation exceeded 5%. A statistical classification framework was developed to diagnose cytomegalovirus status using the catalog of TCR beta chain sequences. In a later analysis, TCR nucleotide sequences were compared against IMGT/GENE-DB human TR gene sequences so that V and J genes could be assigned. The TCRdist pipeline was used in a later analysis to assign CDR3 sequences and most-parsimonious VDJ recombination scenarios. In a later analysis, each TCR beta chain was defined by its CDR3 amino acid sequence together with its V-gene family, and reads lacking a unique V-gene family were excluded. A later analysis removed several hundred highly shared, low-generation-probability nucleotide sequences to deal with suspected cross-contamination and a sequencing artifact. In a later analysis, a clonal expansion index for each public chain was calculated from normalized within-repertoire ranks of inferred template counts. Generation probabilities in a later analysis came from a VDJ recombination model fitted to out-of-frame rearrangements, and those results were checked against IGoR. Hypergeometric tests were used in a later analysis to score TCR-TCR, TCR-HLA and TCR-CMV co-occurrence, with a repertoire-size bias correction applied to the TCR pairs. False discovery rates were estimated in a later analysis by permuting HLA or CMV assignments 20 times. In a later analysis, co-occurring TCRs were grouped with DBSCAN, and TCRdist sequence similarity was added when clustering was performed within HLA-allele-positive subsets. Repertoires with fewer than 30,000 or more than 120,000 public chains, plus five repertoires with anomalous nucleotide sharing, were excluded from co-occurrence clustering. The table comes from immuneACCESS by way of TCRdb, which keeps in-frame sequences with V and J called. Part of the clones is missing from these tables; in studies checked, under half for an unresolved V gene and the rest for unknown reasons. The V and J calls and clone size are taken from that table; D and trimming were inferred from the DNA. The sample records about 160,000 clones, 82% of which are singletons. The leading ten clones occupy over 1.2% of the sample.

This clonotype originated in a girl aged 5-17 years in good health and CMV-seropositive. The sequencing sample was made of PBMCs. The sequence links TRBV2 to TRBJ2-3, with the identity of the D gene unclear. In nucleotides, the sequence is TGTGCCAGCAGCGCGATTGGAGATACGCAGTATTTT. It translates to CASSAIGDTQYF.